Listed below are T cell receptor beta chains from one sample, sequenced in a study of blood T cell repertoires in COVID-19. The assay was immunoSEQ multiplex PCR, and TCRdb's table has in-frame clones only and misses some. The table shows 220,000 or so clones, with approximately 83% occurring only once. The sequencing input was PBMCs or T cells enriched from blood (not recorded which). The receptor source for this set is a woman between 55 and 75 years old who had recovered from COVID-19. The CDR3 runs from the conserved cysteine through the conserved F or W. Fields, in order: V gene, D gene, J gene, clone size, CDR3 protein, CDR3 DNA. A D gene is named only where the DNA matches it firmly. The size field is filled for only some rows; it gives once, few, many or a size class.

V: TRBV7-9; D: NA; J: TRBJ1-2; size: NA; CDR3: CASRPTIGPGTSLSYGYTF; DNA: TGTGCCAGCAGGCCTACAATAGGTCCCGGGACATCTTTAAGTTATGGCTACACCTTC
V: TRBV5-7; D: TRBD1; J: TRBJ1-4; size: NA; CDR3: CASSKVTGRSATNEKLFF; DNA: TGTGCCAGCAGCAAAGTGACAGGGAGGTCCGCAACTAATGAAAAACTGTTTTTT
V: TRBV4-3; D: TRBD1; J: TRBJ1-2; size: few; CDR3: CASSPGGANYGYTF; DNA: TGCGCCAGCAGCCCAGGGGGTGCTAACTATGGCTACACCTTC
V: TRBV5-8; D: NA; J: TRBJ1-2; size: NA; CDR3: CASSDGQPGYGYTF; DNA: TGTGCCAGCAGCGACGGACAGCCTGGCTATGGCTACACCTTC
V: TRBV6-6; D: NA; J: TRBJ2-3; size: NA; CDR3: CASSLGGGSGASTDTQYF; DNA: TGTGCCAGCAGTCTGGGAGGGGGGTCGGGGGCAAGCACAGATACGCAGTATTTT
V: TRBV6-5; D: TRBD1; J: TRBJ2-7; size: NA; CDR3: CASSRQGISYEQYF; DNA: TGTGCCAGCAGTCGACAGGGTATCTCCTACGAGCAGTACTTC
V: TRBV9; D: NA; J: TRBJ1-5; size: few; CDR3: CASSVGGPGSNQPQHF; DNA: TGTGCCAGCAGCGTCGGGGGTCCGGGTAGCAATCAGCCCCAGCATTTT
V: TRBV3-1/TRBV3-2; D: NA; J: TRBJ1-6; size: NA; CDR3: CASSQDLASRTELHF; DNA: TGTGCCAGCAGCCAAGATTTAGCCAGCCGGACTGAGCTCCACTTT
V: TRBV2; D: TRBD1; J: TRBJ2-5; size: medium-sized; CDR3: CASTGQGAETQYF; DNA: TGTGCCAGCACAGGACAGGGGGCCGAGACCCAGTACTTC
V: TRBV3-1/TRBV3-2; D: TRBD1; J: TRBJ2-5; size: NA; CDR3: CASSPDRVQETQYF; DNA: TGTGCCAGCAGCCCCGACAGGGTTCAAGAGACCCAGTACTTC
V: TRBV24-1; D: NA; J: TRBJ1-2; size: NA; CDR3: CATSDPGRGYTF; DNA: TGTGCCACCAGTGATCCAGGGAGGGGCTACACCTTC